These 19 T cell receptor beta chains were sequenced from one sample in a study of blood T cell repertoires in COVID-19. Method: immunoSEQ multiplex PCR; TCRdb's copy keeps in-frame clones and lacks some. The sample records 350,000 to 450,000 clones, 85% being singletons. The sample was peripheral blood. Receptors originate from a woman between 18 and 29 years old with acute or convalescent COVID-19.

The rearrangement joins TRBV19 to TRBJ1-1, with a weak D call TRBD1 (5 bases). Germline V gene data show CDR1 as LNHDA and CDR2 as SQIVND (reference sequence). With 0 bases removed from V and 1 base from J, the gap between germline ends came to 9 bases. This CDR3 contains 15 residues. The DNA of the CDR3 is TGTGCCAGTAGTATAGATCAGGGCCCGAACACTGAAGCTTTCTTT. Its protein product is CASSIDQGPNTEAFF.

This sequence joins TRBV28 and TRBJ1-5, with TRBD1 identical over 7 bases. This CDR3 has 16 amino acids. Germline V CDR1 and CDR2: MDHEN, SYDVKM. The V gene end was trimmed by 3 bases and the J gene end by 0 bases; junction bases not matched to a gene: 5. DNA for the CDR3: TGTGCCAGCAGTTTGACAGGGTCCTATAGCAATCAGCCCCAGCATTTT. This sequence encodes CASSLTGSYSNQPQHF.

The chain joins TRBV10-2 to TRBJ2-4; possible D gene TRBD2, 6 bases. V was trimmed by 9 bases and J by 0 bases, leaving 27 bases between them. Germline CDR1 reads WSHSY; CDR2 reads SAAADI. The CDR3 covers 19 residues. CDR3 loop: CARGWRGAGLKLAKNIQYF. In nucleotides, the CDR3 is TGCGCCAGAGGGTGGAGGGGCGCGGGGCTGAAACTAGCCAAAAACATTCAGTACTTC.

The chain carries TRBV19 and TRBJ2-7; 8 positions match TRBD2. The ends lost 5 bases at V and 3 bases at J; junction bases unmatched: 6. The CDR3 is made up of 14 amino acids. Germline CDR1 LNHDA, CDR2 SQIVND (reference sequence). CDR3 coding DNA: TGTGCCAGTAGTGCAGGGCGGGGGGACTACGAGCAGTACTTC. Its translation: CASSAGRGDYEQYF.

The chain links TRBV24-1 to TRBJ1-5; D unresolved. The V gene's germline CDR1 is KGHDR and CDR2 SFDVKD. V lost 4 bases, J lost 7 bases, and 10 bases lay in between. The CDR3 contains 13 residues. CDR3 bases: TGTGCCACCAGTGACCTCTCGGTCCAGCCCCAGCATTTT. This codes for CATSDLSVQPQHF.

This clone was seen only once. V and J are TRBV19 and TRBJ1-2, with D possibly being TRBD1 (6 bases). V was shortened by 0 bases and J by 8 bases, with 16 bases between the two germline ends. Germline V CDR1 and CDR2: LNHDA, SQIVND (reference sequence). This CDR3 spans 15 amino acids. The DNA for the CDR3 is TGTGCCAGTAGTATAGATCTTACAGGGAATCGCGGCTACACCTTC. This gives the protein CASSIDLTGNRGYTF.

The chain links TRBV15 to TRBJ2-7, with 10 bases aligning to TRBD1. Germline-derived CDR1 and CDR2 are LNHNV and YYDKDF (reference sequence). This CDR3 spans 16 amino acids. V was clipped by 3 bases and J by 3 bases; unmatched bases: 8. The CDR3 DNA reads as TGTGCCACCAGCAGGACCACCGGGACAGGGGTCTACGAGCAGTACTTC. Its translation is CATSRTTGTGVYEQYF.

The chain has TRBV28 and TRBJ2-1; TRBD2 might be the D (5 bases). V was shortened by 5 bases and J by 10 bases, with 18 bases between the two germline ends. CDR1 is MDHEN, CDR2 SYDVKM, per germline. This CDR3 is built from 14 residues. The CDR3 sequence is CASSPTTAGVEQFF. Written as DNA, the CDR3 is TGTGCCAGCAGTCCGACCACCGCCGGGGTCGAGCAGTTCTTC.

The chain employs TRBV24-1 and TRBJ2-1; the match to TRBD2 covers 7 bases. Germline V gene data show CDR1 as KGHDR and CDR2 as SFDVKD. J was trimmed by 6 bases and V by 5 bases; bases with no gene match: 9. CDR3 length: 15 residues. CDR3 bases: TGTGCCACCAGTGGTACGGGAGGAGCAGTCAATGAGCAGTTCTTC. Its translation is CATSGTGGAVNEQFF.

This clone has just one count. The chain is built from TRBV12-3 or TRBV12-4 and TRBJ1-3; 7 nucleotides line up with TRBD1. The CDR3 contains 13 residues. The ends lost 6 bases at V and 9 bases at J; junction bases unmatched: 8. The CDR3 coding sequence is TGTGCCAGCAGCAAGGGGACAGTTACCACCATATATTTT. Translated, it gives CASSKGTVTTIYF.

The gene calls are TRBV10-3 and TRBJ2-3; 11 bases are a match to TRBD2. The V and J ends lost 2 bases and 3 bases, in that order; junction bases with no gene match: 1. Germline-derived CDR1 and CDR2 are ENHRY and SYGVKD. This CDR3 is built from 15 residues. CDR3 bases: TGTGCCATCAGTGAGCTAGCGGGAGGAACAGATACGCAGTATTTT. It yields the protein CAISELAGGTDTQYF.

In this sample, this clone turned up once. The CDR3 here is CASSSDSSEQFF. In DNA, the CDR3 is TGTGCCAGCAGTTCGGACTCTAGTGAGCAGTTCTTC. This chain links TRBV2 with TRBJ2-1; tentative D call: TRBD2 (5 bases). The CDR3 is made up of 12 amino acids. V was trimmed by 5 bases and J by 9 bases, leaving 11 bases between them. Germline V gives CDR1 SNHLY, CDR2 FYNNEI.

V usage is TRBV27 and J usage is TRBJ1-1, with TRBD1 identical over 9 bases. Germline trimming cut 1 base from V and 2 bases from J; bases unmatched to any gene: 8. CDR3 size: 17 residues. Looked up from germline, CDR1 is MNHEY and CDR2 is SMNVEV (reference sequence). This CDR3 is CASSLLWPTGGNTEAFF. The CDR3 DNA reads as TGTGCCAGCAGTTTATTGTGGCCAACAGGGGGCAACACTGAAGCTTTCTTT.

CDR3 DNA sequence: TGTGCCAGCAGCCAAGCTAACAGGGGGCACACTGAAGCTTTCTTT. Translated, it gives CASSQANRGHTEAFF. The V gene is TRBV3-1 (or the pseudogene TRBV3-2), the J gene TRBJ1-1, with TRBD1 matching over 9 bases. This CDR3 spans 15 amino acids. V gave up 1 base and J gave up 3 bases; unmatched junction bases: 3. The germline V gene encodes CDR1 LGHDT and CDR2 YNNKEL (reference sequence).

V usage is TRBV24-1 and J usage is TRBJ2-3; D remains unclear. The length of the CDR3 is 16 residues. V was trimmed by 5 bases and J by 6 bases, leaving 20 bases between them. CDR1 and CDR2 (germline): KGHDR, SFDVKD. This CDR3 is CATSALGYGSDDTQYF. CDR3 in DNA: TGTGCCACCAGTGCCCTTGGGTACGGGTCAGACGATACGCAGTATTTT.

This chain joins TRBV24-1 and TRBJ2-5, with 12 bases identical to TRBD1. The V gene's germline CDR1 is KGHDR and CDR2 SFDVKD. This CDR3 is 16 amino acids long. The V gene end was trimmed by 4 bases and the J gene end by 5 bases; junction bases not matched to a gene: 7. CDR3 sequence (DNA): TGTGCCACCAGTGAACCGGGACAGGGGGCGCGGGAGACCCAGTACTTC. Amino acid sequence: CATSEPGQGARETQYF.

The chain carries TRBV27 and TRBJ2-2, with TRBD1 as a possible D gene (6 bases). The V gene lost 0 bases and the J gene lost 4 bases, with 15 bases spanning the gap. The CDR3 consists of 17 residues. Germline V CDR1 and CDR2: MNHEY, SMNVEV (reference sequence). Here the CDR3 reads CASSLSPGGGGTGELFF. For the CDR3, the DNA is TGTGCCAGCAGTTTATCCCCTGGGGGCGGCGGCACCGGGGAGCTGTTTTTT.

CDR3 DNA sequence: TGTGCCAGCAGTCATCTAGCACCCCATCCTCACGAGCAGTACTTC. This sequence encodes CASSHLAPHPHEQYF. This rearrangement joins TRBV7-9 to TRBJ2-7, with a possible D match to TRBD2 (5 bases). CDR1 SEHNR and CDR2 FQNEAQ come from the germline V gene (reference sequence). Trimming stripped 6 bases from V and 5 bases from J, with 20 bases between. The CDR3 loop spans 15 amino acids.

V usage is TRBV29-1 and J usage is TRBJ2-7, with 7 positions matching TRBD2. Unmatched junction bases numbered 7, after V lost 4 bases and J lost 4 bases. CDR3 length: 13 amino acids. From germline, CDR1 is SQVTM and CDR2 ANQGSEA. CDR3 loop: CSVVGGENYEQYF. In nucleotides, the CDR3 is TGCAGCGTTGTTGGGGGGGAAAATTACGAGCAGTACTTC.